The 32 T cell receptor beta chains below all came from one sample that was sequenced in a study of CD8+ T cells in alopecia areata. This sample's treatment: oral pan-JAK inhibitor, 5-10 mg twice daily. Following extraction, RNA underwent reverse transcription to cDNA, which served as the sequencing template. The assay was immunoSEQ multiplex PCR, and TCRdb's table has in-frame clones only and misses some. The table has some 150,000 clones, about 51% seen once. The source material was CD8+ T cells sorted from blood, sampled at week 4, from a patient treated with tofacitinib. The receptors come from a human donor with alopecia areata.

The rearrangement uses TRBV29-1 and TRBJ1-1; TRBD1 might be the D (5 bases). Germline assignment: CDR1 SQVTM and CDR2 ANQGSEA. The CDR3 totals 15 residues. Trimming left V 0 bases short and J 1 base short, with 12 bases between. The CDR3 DNA reads as TGCAGCGTTGAAGATCTGGGCGGGGGGAACACTGAAGCTTTCTTT. Amino acids: CSVEDLGGGNTEAFF.

Only a few counts were recorded for this clone. The chain carries TRBV29-1 and TRBJ2-3; D uncertain. CDR1 is SQVTM, CDR2 ANQGSEA, per germline. V was clipped by 7 bases and J by 1 base, with 9 bases between them. This CDR3 comprises 12 residues. CDR3 nucleotide sequence: TGCAGCGGGGATTCCGGCACAGATACGCAGTATTTT. Encoded protein: CSGDSGTDTQYF.

The V gene is TRBV10-3, the J gene TRBJ2-3; perhaps D is TRBD1 or TRBD2 (6 bases each). With 10 bases removed from V and 4 bases from J, the gap between germline ends came to 15 bases. The CDR3 has 13 amino acids. CDR1 and CDR2 (germline): ENHRY, SYGVKD. CDR3 region: CATTQRGPDTQYF. The CDR3 region has the DNA TGTGCCACCACTCAACGGGGGCCAGATACGCAGTATTTT.

The V call is TRBV30, the J call TRBJ1-5, with D perhaps TRBD1 (5 bases). The CDR3 extends over 15 amino acids. Germline V lookup: CDR1 GTSNPN, CDR2 SVGIG (reference sequence). V was shortened by 0 bases and J by 1 base, with 10 bases between the two germline ends. The DNA of the CDR3 is TGTGCCTGGAGTGTAGGACAAGCGAGCAATCAGCCCCAGCATTTT. Protein product: CAWSVGQASNQPQHF.

The sample holds a few counts of this clone. The genes are TRBV13 and TRBJ2-5; the D is unclear. The CDR3 is 12 amino acids. Germline V lookup: CDR1 PRHDT, CDR2 FYEKMQ (reference sequence). The V and J ends lost 5 bases and 5 bases respectively, with 9 bases between them. The CDR3 spells CASSPFRETQYF. The CDR3 nucleotides are TGTGCCAGCAGCCCGTTTCGGGAGACCCAGTACTTC.

The V gene is TRBV29-1, the J gene TRBJ2-5; 7 bases agree with TRBD1. The V and J ends lost 5 bases and 2 bases, in that order; junction bases with no gene match: 2. Germline V gene lookup returns CDR1 SQVTM and CDR2 ANQGSEA. This CDR3 has 12 amino acids. CDR3 in DNA: TGCAGCGTTTTGGACAGGCAAGAGACCCAGTACTTC. Translation: CSVLDRQETQYF.

The chain employs TRBV15 and TRBJ1-1; TRBD1 is a possible D gene (5 bases). V lost 0 bases and J 1 base, leaving 24 bases between the germline ends. Per germline, CDR1 LNHNV and CDR2 YYDKDF (reference sequence). This CDR3 comprises 20 residues. The CDR3 reads CATSRDRDGERAGRNTEAFF. The CDR3 DNA reads TGTGCCACCAGCAGAGATAGGGACGGGGAGAGAGCCGGTCGGAACACTGAAGCTTTCTTT.

The rearrangement joins TRBV18 to TRBJ2-5, with a possible D match to TRBD2 (5 bases). The CDR3 has 14 residues. The V and J ends lost 3 bases and 6 bases respectively, with 14 bases between them. In germline, CDR1 is KGHSH, CDR2 LQKENI. CDR3 residues: CASSPGRELKTQYF. The CDR3 nucleotides are TGTGCCAGCTCACCGGGAAGGGAGTTAAAGACCCAGTACTTC. Combining the CDR3 with reference TRBV18 and TRBJ2-5 gives the whole variable domain NAGVMQNPRHLVRRRGQEARLRCSPMKGHSHVYWYRQLPEEGLKFMVYLQKENIIDESGMPKERFSAEFPKEGPSILRIQQVVRGDSAAYFCASSPGRELKTQYFGPGTRLLVL.

This clone was observed a handful of times. This sequence joins TRBV6-5 and TRBJ1-1; D not certain. This CDR3 is built from 15 residues. The germline CDR1 and CDR2 sequences are MNHEY and SVGAGI. V was cut by 2 bases and J by 2 bases, with 12 bases left in between. In DNA, the CDR3 is TGTGCCAGCAGTTACCTCAACTCACTAAACACTGAAGCTTTCTTT. Its translation: CASSYLNSLNTEAFF.

The rearrangement uses TRBV4-3 and TRBJ1-2; TRBD1 matches at 12 bases. The CDR3 is 18 residues long. Germline V CDR1 and CDR2: LGHNA, YSLEER. The junction had 12 bases not matched to a gene; V was cut back by 2 bases and J by 5 bases. Written as DNA, the CDR3 is TGCGCCAGCAGCCAACCCCGGGACAGGGGGCTCGGGAAGTATGGCTACACCTTC. Its protein is CASSQPRDRGLGKYGYTF.

This clone has a single count. The chain recombines TRBV27 with TRBJ2-5; D may correspond to TRBD1 or TRBD2 (5 bases each). Germline V gene data show CDR1 as MNHEY and CDR2 as SMNVEV (reference sequence). The V end was cut by 10 bases, the J end by 1 base, with 13 bases between. The CDR3 is made up of 13 amino acids. The CDR3 loop is CATQTGTQETQYF. In nucleotides, the CDR3 is TGTGCCACCCAGACGGGGACCCAAGAGACCCAGTACTTC.

A word on this clone: At the DNA level, this CDR3 is encoded by other sequences in the same sample as well. The genes are TRBV7-3 and TRBJ2-5; D ambiguous. Trimming pared 0 bases from V and 1 base from J, leaving 6 bases between. CDR1 and CDR2 from the germline V gene are SGHTA and FQGTGA. This CDR3 has 14 amino acids. The CDR3 DNA is TGTGCCAGCAGCTTAACAGGCACCCAAGAGACCCAGTACTTC. This gives the protein CASSLTGTQETQYF.

Comments on this clone: At one boundary the junction diverges from the germline segment, which might be a read error. The chain recombines TRBV6-4 with TRBJ2-3; D is ambiguous. The V gene's germline CDR1 is MRHNA and CDR2 SNTAGT. This CDR3 has 16 residues. The CDR3 bases are TGTGCCAGCAGTTACTCAATAACCGGAGGCACAGATACGCAGTATTTT. This encodes CASSYSITGGTDTQYF.

The rearrangement uses TRBV7-9 and TRBJ1-2; TRBD1 might be the D (5 bases). The CDR3 length is 16 residues. V lost 3 bases and J 8 bases, leaving 22 bases between the germline ends. Germline CDR1 SEHNR, CDR2 FQNEAQ (reference sequence). DNA for the CDR3: TGTGCCAGCAGCTTGGGCGATGGGGGTAGGTTCGGCGGCTACACCTTC. Translated: CASSLGDGGRFGGYTF.

This chain links TRBV30 with TRBJ1-5; a weak D match, TRBD1 (5 bases). The germline CDR1 and CDR2 sequences are GTSNPN and SVGIG (reference sequence). The CDR3 loop spans 13 amino acids. Trimming shortened V by 1 base and J by 5 bases, and 9 bases separated the two germline ends. This CDR3 reads CAWSEDNYQPQHF. DNA of the CDR3: TGTGCCTGGAGTGAGGACAATTATCAGCCCCAGCATTTT.

This chain joins TRBV6-5 and TRBJ1-4, with 10 positions matching TRBD1. This CDR3 has 14 amino acids. Germline CDR1 MNHEY, CDR2 SVGAGI. Trimming cost V 5 bases and J 6 bases; bases outside gene matches: 3. In DNA, the CDR3 is TGTGCCAGCAGTCCCGGGACAGGGGATGAAAAACTGTTTTTT. It is translated as CASSPGTGDEKLFF.

The rearrangement uses TRBV28 and TRBJ1-1; D gene unclear. The V gene's germline CDR1 is MDHEN and CDR2 SYDVKM. This CDR3 comprises 15 residues. Trimming took off 4 bases at V and 5 bases at J, with 17 bases between the two ends. DNA of the CDR3: TGTGCCAGCAGTTCCTCGAGGGAGGGAAGGACTGAAGCTTTCTTT. Translating gives CASSSSREGRTEAFF.

The chain employs TRBV7-2 and TRBJ2-3; no definite D call. Trimming pared 5 bases from V and 7 bases from J, leaving 19 bases between. The CDR3 sequence is 15 residues long. CDR1 and CDR2 (germline): SGHTA, FQGNSA. The CDR3 protein is CASSPGPPLWNTQYF. CDR3 bases: TGTGCCAGCAGCCCCGGGCCACCGCTTTGGAATACGCAGTATTTT.

This clone was counted only a few times. This chain joins TRBV5-6 and TRBJ2-3; the D gene is possibly TRBD1 (6 bases). Between the trimmed V and J ends, which lost 2 bases and 0 bases, there was a span of 7 bases. Looked up from germline, CDR1 is SGHDT and CDR2 is YYEEEE. The CDR3 is 14 residues long. CDR3 bases: TGTGCCAGCAGCTTTGGGGGCAGCACAGATACGCAGTATTTT. It codes for CASSFGGSTDTQYF.

The V gene is TRBV6-5, the J gene TRBJ1-2; 8 nucleotides agree with TRBD1. CDR1 and CDR2 from the germline V gene are MNHEY and SVGAGI. After removal of 2 bases from V and 4 bases from J, the junction contained 6 bases not matched to a gene. The CDR3 spans 15 residues. The CDR3 spells CASSYGPGGSYGYTF. In nucleotides, the CDR3 is TGTGCCAGCAGTTACGGGCCAGGGGGCAGCTATGGCTACACCTTC.

This clone showed up just a few times. The chain is built from TRBV2 and TRBJ2-3; D is unclear. Germline CDR1 reads SNHLY; CDR2 reads FYNNEI. V lost 10 bases and J lost 5, with 16 bases in between. The length of the CDR3 is 13 residues. CDR3 loop: CANSGPLGDTQYF. The CDR3 bases are TGTGCCAACTCGGGCCCACTGGGAGATACGCAGTATTTT.

This sequence joins TRBV5-6 and TRBJ2-7, with TRBD2 identical over 7 bases. Germline V lookup: CDR1 SGHDT, CDR2 YYEEEE. Trimming removed 4 bases from V and 3 bases from J; junction bases left unmatched: 4. This CDR3 comprises 13 residues. CDR3 in amino acids: CASSHGEGYEQYF. In DNA, the CDR3 is TGTGCCAGCAGCCACGGGGAGGGCTACGAGCAGTACTTC. The variable domain in full, completed from reference TRBV5-6 and TRBJ2-7, reads DAGVTQSPTHLIKTRGQQVTLRCSPKSGHDTVSWYQQALGQGPQFIFQYYEEEERQRGNFPDRFSGHQFPNYSSELNVNALLLGDSALYLCASSHGEGYEQYFGPGTRLTVT.

The J gene is TRBJ1-2, the V gene TRBV10-3, with 7 nucleotides matching TRBD1. This CDR3 is 14 amino acids long. V lost 6 bases and J lost 0; bases outside the gene matches: 4. The germline V gene has CDR1 ENHRY and CDR2 SYGVKD. The CDR3 spells CAISEDRSNYGYTF. In DNA, the CDR3 is TGTGCCATCAGCGAGGACAGGTCTAACTATGGCTACACCTTC.

The chain combines TRBV5-1 with TRBJ2-2; 9 positions agree with TRBD1. Germline assignment: CDR1 SGHRS and CDR2 YFSETQ. V was clipped by 4 bases and J by 6 bases; unmatched bases: 7. The CDR3 consists of 15 residues. CDR3 nucleotide sequence: TGCGCCAGCAGCAACTACAGGGGGCCCGCCGGGGAGCTGTTTTTT. Its translation: CASSNYRGPAGELFF. Combining the CDR3 with reference TRBV5-1 and TRBJ2-2 gives the whole variable domain KAGVTQTPRYLIKTRGQQVTLSCSPISGHRSVSWYQQTPGQGLQFLFEYFSETQRNKGNFPGRFSGRQFSNSRSEMNVSTLELGDSALYLCASSNYRGPAGELFFGEGSRLTVL.

This clone was seen a handful of times. The chain combines TRBV7-9 with TRBJ1-2; D gene unclear. The V gene lost 1 base and the J gene lost 5 bases, with 11 bases spanning the gap. CDR1 is SEHNR, CDR2 FQNEAQ, per germline (reference sequence). The CDR3 covers 14 residues. CDR3 nucleotides: TGTGCCAGCAGCTTAGGATCCTCAGGTTATGGCTACACCTTC. Translation: CASSLGSSGYGYTF. Full variable domain (remainder filled in from reference TRBV7-9 and TRBJ1-2): DTGVSQNPRHKITKRGQNVTFRCDPISEHNRLYWYRQTLGQGPEFLTYFQNEAQLEKSRLLSDRFSAERPKGSFSTLEIQRTEQGDSAMYLCASSLGSSGYGYTFGSGTRLTVV.

CDR3 in amino acids: CASSRTSGGKNTGELFF. In DNA form, the CDR3 reads TGTGCCAGCAGTCGGACTAGCGGGGGGAAGAACACCGGGGAGCTGTTTTTT. This sequence joins TRBV2 and TRBJ2-2, with 14 bases fitting TRBD2. The CDR3 length is 17 residues. Germline V lookup: CDR1 SNHLY, CDR2 FYNNEI. Unmatched junction bases numbered 3, after V lost 5 bases and J lost 1 base.

This clone showed up just a few times. The chain employs TRBV7-9 and TRBJ2-5; 7 bases fit TRBD1. Germline values: CDR1 SEHNR, CDR2 FQNEAQ (reference sequence). The CDR3 is 14 residues long. Unmatched junction bases numbered 6, after V lost 3 bases and J lost 5 bases. This CDR3 is CASSFEGAGETQYF. As DNA, the CDR3 is TGTGCCAGCAGCTTCGAGGGGGCAGGGGAGACCCAGTACTTC.

This clone occurred a few times. The chain combines TRBV7-9 with TRBJ1-1; no firm D call. The CDR3 runs 14 residues. Germline V gene data show CDR1 as SEHNR and CDR2 as FQNEAQ (reference sequence). V lost 3 bases and J 3 bases, leaving 11 bases between the germline ends. The CDR3 loop reads CASSLRTLDTEAFF. Here the CDR3 DNA reads TGTGCCAGCAGCTTGAGGACTTTGGACACTGAAGCTTTCTTT.

This clone appeared a few times. The chain combines TRBV5-1 with TRBJ2-2; the D is unclear. Germline V gene lookup returns CDR1 SGHRS and CDR2 YFSETQ. The CDR3 has 13 amino acids. V lost 1 base and J 7 bases, leaving 8 bases between the germline ends. CDR3 sequence: CASSLTYIGELFF. CDR3 sequence (DNA): TGCGCCAGCAGCTTGACGTATATCGGGGAGCTGTTTTTT.

A remark on this clone: Other DNA sequences in this sample translate to the same CDR3. This chain links TRBV30 with TRBJ1-1; D is ambiguous. The V gene's germline CDR1 is GTSNPN and CDR2 SVGIG (reference sequence). The CDR3 spans 12 residues. V lost 2 bases and J 2 bases, leaving 6 bases between the germline ends. CDR3 DNA sequence: TGTGCCTGGAGTCCAGTTAACACTGAAGCTTTCTTT. Its translation is CAWSPVNTEAFF.

The chain combines TRBV2 with TRBJ2-7; D is possibly TRBD2 (5 bases). This CDR3 contains 13 residues. Trimming took off 11 bases at V and 0 bases at J, with 14 bases between the two ends. The V gene's germline CDR1 is SNHLY and CDR2 FYNNEI. CDR3 DNA sequence: TGTGCCTGCCAGTTGGGAGACTCCTACGAGCAGTACTTC. The encoded protein is CACQLGDSYEQYF.

The CDR3 DNA reads TGTGCCAGCAGCGTAGGGGCTAGCGGGGTTGAGCAGTTCTTC. This encodes CASSVGASGVEQFF. The rearrangement joins TRBV9 to TRBJ2-1, with TRBD2 matching over 9 bases. Germline lookup yields CDR1 SGDLS and CDR2 YYNGEE. The length of the CDR3 is 14 residues. V trimming: 0 bases; J trimming: 9 bases; junction bases outside the gene matches: 4.